Listed below are T cell receptor beta chains from one sample, sequenced in a study of T cell responses to AZD1222 COVID-19 vaccine. Clones were sequenced by immunoSEQ multiplex PCR, and TCRdb holds only the in-frame ones, with some missing. Among under 200,000 clones, around nine tenths were seen once, and the ten largest hold 3.6%. Sequences were derived from peripheral blood, sampled 28 days after the second dose of the MenACWY control vaccine. Source of these receptors: an adult who received the MenACWY meningococcal vaccine as a control. The CDR3 runs from the conserved cysteine through the conserved F or W. Fields, in order: D gene, V gene, J gene, clone size, CDR3 protein, CDR3 DNA. A D gene is named only where the DNA matches it firmly. Size is omitted from some rows. Given values are once, few, many or a class for expanded clones.

d_call: TRBD2; v_call: TRBV9; j_call: TRBJ2-5; clone_size: NA; cdr3_aa: CASSVGLAVQETQYF; cdr3_nt: TGTGCCAGCAGCGTGGGACTAGCGGTACAAGAGACCCAGTACTTC
d_call: NA; v_call: TRBV11-2; j_call: TRBJ1-1; clone_size: NA; cdr3_aa: CASSPQWGGTEAFF; cdr3_nt: TGTGCCAGCAGCCCCCAGTGGGGTGGTACTGAAGCTTTCTTT
d_call: NA; v_call: TRBV20-1; j_call: TRBJ1-1; clone_size: NA; cdr3_aa: CSASTNTEAFF; cdr3_nt: TGCAGTGCTAGTACGAACACTGAAGCTTTCTTT
d_call: TRBD2; v_call: TRBV27; j_call: TRBJ2-1; clone_size: NA; cdr3_aa: CASSLGTSGRNEQFF; cdr3_nt: TGTGCCAGCTCCCTGGGGACTAGCGGAAGGAATGAGCAGTTCTTC
d_call: NA; v_call: TRBV7-8; j_call: TRBJ1-5; clone_size: NA; cdr3_aa: CASSLDGAGNLNQPQHF; cdr3_nt: TGTGCCAGCAGCTTAGACGGGGCAGGGAACCTCAATCAGCCCCAGCATTTT
d_call: TRBD2; v_call: TRBV11-2; j_call: TRBJ2-2; clone_size: NA; cdr3_aa: CASSWGGGFTGELFF; cdr3_nt: TGTGCCAGCAGCTGGGGCGGGGGATTCACCGGGGAGCTGTTTTTT
d_call: NA; v_call: TRBV3-1/TRBV3-2; j_call: TRBJ1-2; clone_size: once; cdr3_aa: CASSPQLLEGYTF; cdr3_nt: TGTGCCAGCAGCCCACAGCTCCTCGAAGGCTACACCTTC
d_call: NA; v_call: TRBV10-3; j_call: TRBJ2-7; clone_size: NA; cdr3_aa: CAISEAGLPSYEQYF; cdr3_nt: TGTGCCATCAGTGAGGCCGGACTACCCTCCTACGAGCAGTACTTC
d_call: NA; v_call: TRBV6-2/TRBV6-3; j_call: TRBJ1-1; clone_size: NA; cdr3_aa: CASSPQGDSEAFF; cdr3_nt: TGTGCCAGCAGCCCGCAAGGGGACTCTGAAGCTTTCTTT
d_call: NA; v_call: TRBV11-1; j_call: TRBJ2-2; clone_size: NA; cdr3_aa: CASSLPGAGGELFF; cdr3_nt: TGTGCCAGCAGCTTACCGGGGGCGGGCGGGGAGCTGTTTTTT
d_call: TRBD2; v_call: TRBV7-2; j_call: TRBJ2-7; clone_size: NA; cdr3_aa: CASSLASGSRHSYEQYF; cdr3_nt: TGTGCCAGCAGCCTGGCTAGCGGGAGTCGGCATTCCTACGAGCAGTACTTC
d_call: NA; v_call: TRBV28; j_call: TRBJ1-2; clone_size: NA; cdr3_aa: CASSLGQSYGYTF; cdr3_nt: TGTGCCAGCAGTTTGGGGCAGTCGTATGGCTACACCTTC
d_call: NA; v_call: TRBV6-5; j_call: TRBJ2-7; clone_size: NA; cdr3_aa: CASTPGGPYEQYF; cdr3_nt: TGTGCCAGCACTCCAGGGGGGCCCTACGAGCAGTACTTC
d_call: NA; v_call: TRBV6-5; j_call: TRBJ2-7; clone_size: NA; cdr3_aa: CAASSGEWGGEQYF; cdr3_nt: TGTGCCGCGAGCTCGGGGGAGTGGGGCGGCGAGCAGTACTTC
d_call: TRBD2; v_call: TRBV27; j_call: TRBJ2-7; clone_size: NA; cdr3_aa: CASSLRLAGDSYEQYF; cdr3_nt: TGTGCCAGCAGTTTACGGCTAGCGGGAGACTCCTACGAGCAGTACTTC
d_call: NA; v_call: TRBV9; j_call: TRBJ1-2; clone_size: few; cdr3_aa: CASSVVKEEGKDYGYTF; cdr3_nt: TGTGCCAGCAGCGTAGTAAAGGAGGAGGGTAAGGACTATGGCTACACCTTC
d_call: NA; v_call: TRBV9; j_call: TRBJ1-1; clone_size: NA; cdr3_aa: CASSAGGQSWTEAFF; cdr3_nt: TGTGCCAGCAGCGCCGGTGGGCAGTCTTGGACTGAAGCTTTCTTT